Presented here are 8 T cell receptor beta chains from one specimen sequenced in a study of blood T cells in healthy people across ages. The authors ran a second PCR of about 6 to 12 cycles using a sample-barcoded 5' primer and a J-beta primer mix. TCRdb independently ran MiXCR on the 5' RACE reads; one entry per CDR3 protein. The sample has around 710,000 distinct CDR3 sequences; about 42% are singletons. The sample was blood. Receptors originate from a woman aged 55-70 years in good health.

This clonotype was seen ten or more times. This rearrangement joins TRBV9 to TRBJ2-3; 9 bases fit TRBD2. V was clipped by 0 bases and J by 6 bases; unmatched bases: 5. The CDR3 extends over 15 amino acids. CDR1 SGDLS and CDR2 YYNGEE come from the germline V gene. In DNA form, the CDR3 reads TGTGCCAGCAGCGTAGGCGGAGCGGGGGGTGATACGCAGTATTTT. This translates into CASSVGGAGGDTQYF.

V is TRBV9 and J is TRBJ2-1; no clear D. V was cut by 0 bases and J by 5 bases, with 6 bases left in between. Germline lookup yields CDR1 SGDLS and CDR2 YYNGEE. The CDR3 has 13 amino acids. CDR3 DNA: TGTGCCAGCAGCGTAGTCCCCAACAATGAGCAGTTCTTC. Its translation is CASSVVPNNEQFF. The full variable domain, rest sourced from reference TRBV9 and TRBJ2-1, is DSGVTQTPKHLITATGQRVTLRCSPRSGDLSVYWYQQSLDQGLQFLIQYYNGEERAKGNILERFSAQQFPDLHSELNLSSLELGDSALYFCASSVVPNNEQFFGPGTRLTVL.

This clonotype has just a few counts. This sequence joins TRBV10-3 and TRBJ1-1, with TRBD1 as a possible D gene (5 bases). The CDR3 is 17 amino acids. V was pared by 3 bases and J by 4 bases, with 21 bases between. From germline, CDR1 is ENHRY and CDR2 SYGVKD. The DNA of the CDR3 is TGTGCCATCAGTGATCATCGACAGAAGGTGGGGTCCACTGAAGCTTTCTTT. Translating it yields CAISDHRQKVGSTEAFF.

A few counts support this clonotype. The gene calls are TRBV12-5 and TRBJ2-1; no reliable D call. This CDR3 has 15 residues. CDR1 and CDR2 (germline): LGHNT, FRNRAP. V lost 1 base, J lost 0 bases, and 7 bases lay in between. The CDR3 nucleotides are TGTGCTAGTGGTTTGGGGTCGAGCTCCTACAATGAGCAGTTCTTC. This sequence encodes CASGLGSSSYNEQFF.

V usage is TRBV29-1 and J usage is TRBJ2-1, with D possibly TRBD2 on 5 matching bases. The CDR3 runs to 13 residues. The germline V gene has CDR1 SQVTM and CDR2 ANQGSEA. The V gene lost 7 bases and the J gene lost 9 bases, with 19 bases spanning the gap. CDR3 bases: TGCAGCGCCCCGGACTCCGGTCGTCCTGAGCAGTTCTTC. Protein product: CSAPDSGRPEQFF.

The V and J genes are TRBV20-1 and TRBJ2-3; the match to TRBD1 covers 10 bases. V lost 5 bases to trimming and J lost 3 bases; unmatched junction nucleotides: 11. From germline, CDR1 is DFQATT and CDR2 SNEGSKA (reference sequence). The CDR3 is made up of 16 amino acids. The CDR3 region has the DNA TGCAGTGCTCCCGATTATGGACAGGGGGTGACAGATACGCAGTATTTT. This codes for CSAPDYGQGVTDTQYF.

This chain uses TRBV11-2 with TRBJ1-2, with 8 bases matching TRBD1. CDR1 and CDR2 from the germline V gene are SGHAT and FQNNGV. The CDR3 extends over 14 amino acids. V lost 5 bases to trimming and J lost 8 bases; unmatched junction nucleotides: 10. CDR3 sequence reads: CASSPLRTGSGYTF. CDR3 nucleotide sequence: TGTGCCAGCAGCCCGCTCCGGACAGGGAGCGGCTACACCTTC.

This clonotype has only a few counts. The chain joins TRBV14 to TRBJ2-3; D is perhaps TRBD1 (6 bases). CDR1 is SGHDN, CDR2 FVKESK, per germline. Trimming removed 2 bases at V and 3 bases at J, with 12 bases between. The CDR3 spans 15 residues. The CDR3 DNA is TGTGCCAGCAGCCAACTCGACAGGCAAACAGATACGCAGTATTTT. It encodes CASSQLDRQTDTQYF.